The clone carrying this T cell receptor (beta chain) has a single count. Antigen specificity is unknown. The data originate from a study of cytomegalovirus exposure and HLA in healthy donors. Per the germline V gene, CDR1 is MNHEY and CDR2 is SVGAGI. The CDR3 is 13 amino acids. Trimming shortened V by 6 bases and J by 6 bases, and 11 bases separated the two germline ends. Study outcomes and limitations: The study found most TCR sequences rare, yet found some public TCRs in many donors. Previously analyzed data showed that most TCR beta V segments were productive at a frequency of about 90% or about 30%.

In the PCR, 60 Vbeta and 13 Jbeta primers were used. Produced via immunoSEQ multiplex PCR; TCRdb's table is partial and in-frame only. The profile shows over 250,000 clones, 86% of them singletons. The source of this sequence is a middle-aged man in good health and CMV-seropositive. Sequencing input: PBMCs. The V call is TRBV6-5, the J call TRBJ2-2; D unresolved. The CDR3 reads CASRRVSAGELFF. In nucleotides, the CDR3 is TGTGCCAGCAGACGGGTCTCAGCCGGGGAGCTGTTTTTT.